The T cell receptor (beta chain) described here comes from a study of T cells in localized non-small cell lung cancer. Study-wide points: Uninvolved adjacent lung had higher T cell clonality than tumor and all other tissues. Median around 56 top-100 tumor clones were shared with paired adjacent lung.

About this clone: Its specificity is unknown.

Assay: immunoSEQ multiplex PCR; the TCRdb copy retains only in-frame clones and omits some. The sample shows approximately 34,000 clones, roughly 93% of them seen only once. Germline assignment: CDR1 SGHTA and CDR2 FQGNSA. CDR3 size: 14 residues. Trimming removed 5 bases at V and 0 bases at J, with 8 bases between. Here the sequenced sample was peripheral blood, taken before any cancer treatment. The TCR was taken from a female donor aged 60 or older with stage I lung adenocarcinoma. This rearrangement joins TRBV7-2 to TRBJ1-5; tentatively, D is TRBD1 (6 bases). The CDR3 loop reads CASSDRSSNQPQHF. Here the CDR3 DNA reads TGTGCCAGCAGCGACAGGTCTAGCAATCAGCCCCAGCATTTT.